The 10 T cell receptor beta chains given below trace back to one sample, sequenced in a study of cytomegalovirus exposure and HLA in healthy donors. Some clones are missing from TCRdb's copy, which holds only in-frame ones; the method was immunoSEQ multiplex PCR. The table shows some 140,000 clones, with roughly 89% occurring only once. Sequences were obtained from PBMCs. Receptors were obtained from a woman between 18 and 29 years old in good health and CMV-seropositive.

The chain has TRBV30 and TRBJ1-6; 9 bases fit TRBD1. The CDR3 contains 16 residues. V shed 0 bases, J shed 10 bases, and the junction held 10 bases outside the gene matches. Germline V CDR1 and CDR2: GTSNPN, SVGIG (reference sequence). This CDR3 reads CAWSVPPGQGHSPLHF. The CDR3 nucleotides read TGTGCCTGGAGTGTACCCCCCGGACAGGGGCACTCACCCCTCCACTTT.

This chain joins TRBV25-1 and TRBJ1-1, with TRBD1 identical over 7 bases. Per the germline V gene, CDR1 is MGHDK and CDR2 is SYGVNS. V was pared by 6 bases and J by 0 bases, with 7 bases of the junction left unmatched. The CDR3 totals 15 residues. The CDR3 reads CASRGGVRLNTEAFF. The DNA of the CDR3 is TGTGCCAGCAGAGGGGGCGTAAGATTGAACACTGAAGCTTTCTTT.

The chain carries TRBV19 and TRBJ1-1; D may be TRBD1 (6 bases). CDR3 size: 14 residues. Trimming stripped 1 base from V and 9 bases from J, with 15 bases between. Germline CDR1 LNHDA, CDR2 SQIVND (reference sequence). The CDR3 loop is CASSIGGTRRKAFF. The CDR3 DNA sequence: TGTGCCAGTAGTATAGGTGGGACAAGGAGGAAAGCTTTCTTT.

This clone was seen only once. The CDR3 DNA follows: TGTGCCAGCAGCTTGTTGGACAGGGGATCCAATGAGCAGTTCTTC. It yields the protein CASSLLDRGSNEQFF. The chain uses TRBV5-6 and TRBJ2-1, with TRBD1 identical over 9 bases. Germline V gene lookup returns CDR1 SGHDT and CDR2 YYEEEE. Trimming took 1 base from V and 6 from J; bases not matched to a gene: 5. The CDR3 spans 15 residues.

This clone has just one count. The rearrangement uses TRBV7-6 and TRBJ2-3; 9 bases fit TRBD1. This CDR3 has 16 amino acids. Germline CDR1 SGHVS, CDR2 FNYEAQ. V trimming: 1 base; J trimming: 4 bases; junction bases outside the gene matches: 6. The CDR3 here is CASSLEGQGLPDTQYF. CDR3 DNA sequence: TGTGCCAGCAGCTTAGAGGGACAGGGATTGCCAGATACGCAGTATTTT.

Regarding this clone: A junction boundary mismatches the germline segment, possibly from a read error. V usage is TRBV27 and J usage is TRBJ2-2, with D perhaps matching TRBD2 (5 bases). CDR1 and CDR2 from the germline V gene are MNHEY and SMNVEV (reference sequence). The CDR3 runs to 15 residues. CDR3 sequence: CASGLRVPPTGELFF. CDR3 DNA: TGTGCCAGCGGTTTGAGGGTCCCACCTACCGGGGAGCTGTTTTTT.

The genes are TRBV6-5 and TRBJ1-2; no firm D call. The germline V gene encodes CDR1 MNHEY and CDR2 SVGAGI. The CDR3 runs to 13 residues. Trimming left V 5 bases short and J 4 bases short, with 11 bases between. This chain's CDR3 is CASSRGLAYGYTF. CDR3 sequence (DNA): TGTGCCAGCAGTCGTGGTTTAGCCTATGGCTACACCTTC.

The chain links TRBV19 to TRBJ1-2, with a tentative D call TRBD1 (6 bases). This CDR3 is 16 amino acids long. From germline, CDR1 is LNHDA and CDR2 SQIVND (reference sequence). The ends were cut back, 7 bases at V and 2 bases at J, with 20 bases in the middle. This chain's CDR3 is CASTPGGGAGNYGYTF. The CDR3 nucleotides are TGTGCCAGTACCCCCGGGGGGGGCGCGGGGAACTATGGCTACACCTTC.

The rearrangement joins TRBV30 to TRBJ1-1, with D hard to call. The CDR3 has 13 residues. Germline CDR1 and CDR2: GTSNPN and SVGIG (reference sequence). Deletions cut 5 bases from V and 1 base from J, with 11 bases between. Here the CDR3 reads CAWRDYWNTEAFF. The CDR3 coding sequence is TGTGCCTGGCGGGATTATTGGAACACTGAAGCTTTCTTT.

V and J are TRBV5-1 and TRBJ2-5; tentatively, D is TRBD2 (5 bases). V was clipped by 3 bases and J by 0 bases, with 9 bases between them. The CDR3 contains 14 residues. CDR1 and CDR2 (germline): SGHRS, YFSETQ. Here the CDR3 DNA reads TGCGCCAGCAGCTGGCGGGCCCACCAAGAGACCCAGTACTTC. Amino acids: CASSWRAHQETQYF. The variable domain in full, with the rest retrieved from reference TRBV5-1 and TRBJ2-5, is KAGVTQTPRYLIKTRGQQVTLSCSPISGHRSVSWYQQTPGQGLQFLFEYFSETQRNKGNFPGRFSGRQFSNSRSEMNVSTLELGDSALYLCASSWRAHQETQYFGPGTRLLVL.